The 31 T cell receptor beta chains listed next were all sequenced from one sample in a study of beta chain features in type 1 diabetes. TCRB transcripts that were expressed got sequenced, as all of the isolated RNA had been reverse transcribed. Sequencing used immunoSEQ multiplex PCR; TCRdb keeps in-frame clones, though not all of them. The data show a few hundred thousand clones, with 30% seen just once and around 0.065% held by the top ten. Sequencing used naive CD4+ T cells from blood. The receptors were gathered from a man aged 18 to 30 in good health.

This clone was seen only a few times. The CDR3, as DNA: TGCAGTGCAAAGAACACCGGGGAGCTGTTTTTT. Amino acids: CSAKNTGELFF. This chain links TRBV20-1 with TRBJ2-2; no clear D gene. Trimming removed 6 bases at V and 1 base at J, with 3 bases between. Per the germline V gene, CDR1 is DFQATT and CDR2 is SNEGSKA (reference sequence). This CDR3 comprises 11 residues.

The chain combines TRBV25-1 with TRBJ2-1, with D tentatively TRBD2 (5 bases). Germline-derived CDR1 and CDR2 are MGHDK and SYGVNS. With 7 bases removed from V and 7 bases from J, the gap between germline ends came to 20 bases. The CDR3 sequence is 15 residues long. The CDR3: CASTSPGAGDNEQFF. CDR3 DNA sequence: TGTGCCAGCACCTCCCCAGGCGCGGGTGATAATGAGCAGTTCTTC.

This clone appeared a few times. The V gene is TRBV30, the J gene TRBJ2-1, with TRBD2 identical over 12 bases. CDR1 GTSNPN and CDR2 SVGIG come from the germline V gene (reference sequence). The CDR3 covers 15 residues. V lost 5 bases, J lost 8 bases, and 10 bases stayed unmatched. The CDR3 loop reads CAWSPSGRATYEQFF. CDR3 bases: TGTGCCTGGTCTCCTAGCGGGAGGGCCACTTATGAGCAGTTCTTC.

A few counts support this clone. The rearrangement joins TRBV25-1 to TRBJ2-2, with 8 positions matching TRBD2. Germline V gene data show CDR1 as MGHDK and CDR2 as SYGVNS. The CDR3 has 15 amino acids. Trimming took 7 bases from V and 7 from J; bases not matched to a gene: 11. CDR3 sequence: CASTGSVGRGGELFF. CDR3 sequence (DNA): TGTGCCAGCACAGGGAGTGTCGGGAGGGGCGGGGAGCTGTTTTTT.

This clone was observed a handful of times. This specimen includes other DNA sequences encoding the same CDR3. The genes are TRBV9 and TRBJ2-2; D is uncertain. V gave up 0 bases and J gave up 1 base, with 4 bases separating them. The CDR3 consists of 14 residues. Germline-derived CDR1 and CDR2 are SGDLS and YYNGEE. DNA for the CDR3: TGTGCCAGCAGCGTAGTAGGGAACACCGGGGAGCTGTTTTTT. Translated: CASSVVGNTGELFF.

This clone was counted only a few times. The gene calls are TRBV30 and TRBJ1-5, with TRBD1 matching 9 bases. Losses at the gene ends were 2 bases for V and 6 bases for J; bases not matched to a gene: 5. CDR1 GTSNPN and CDR2 SVGIG come from the germline V gene (reference sequence). The CDR3 has 14 residues. The CDR3 region has the DNA TGTGCCTGGAGTTTTGGACAGGGGCTTCAGCCCCAGCATTTT. This gives the protein CAWSFGQGLQPQHF.

The chain joins TRBV19 to TRBJ2-5; TRBD1 agrees at 7 bases. The length of the CDR3 is 13 residues. CDR1 and CDR2 from the germline V gene are LNHDA and SQIVND (reference sequence). J was trimmed by 2 bases and V by 9 bases; bases with no gene match: 6. CDR3 sequence: CASTTGIQETQYF. CDR3 DNA sequence: TGTGCCAGCACGACAGGGATACAAGAGACCCAGTACTTC.

The genes are TRBV18 and TRBJ2-1; weak D call: TRBD1 (6 bases). This CDR3 has 14 amino acids. Germline V gene data show CDR1 as KGHSH and CDR2 as LQKENI. Trimming removed 3 bases from V and 5 bases from J, with 11 bases in between. Here the CDR3 reads CASSPGQINNEQFF. CDR3 nucleotide sequence: TGTGCCAGCTCACCTGGACAGATTAACAATGAGCAGTTCTTC.

This clone was counted only a few times. The same CDR3 is also encoded by other DNA sequences in this sample. This sequence joins TRBV29-1 and TRBJ1-1, with D maybe TRBD1 (5 bases). CDR1 is SQVTM, CDR2 ANQGSEA, per germline. The CDR3 is 13 amino acids. V lost 4 bases to trimming and J lost 1 base, with 10 bases between them. The CDR3 is CSVAPGSNTEAFF. Here the CDR3 DNA reads TGCAGCGTTGCCCCAGGGTCGAACACTGAAGCTTTCTTT.

The chain is built from TRBV19 and TRBJ1-4; 9 bases fit TRBD1. The CDR3 length is 13 residues. Germline V gene sequence: CDR1 LNHDA, CDR2 SQIVND (reference sequence). V dropped 4 bases and J dropped 7; count of bases not matched to a gene: 1. The CDR3 loop is CASSKDRGEKLFF. The CDR3 nucleotides read TGTGCCAGTAGTAAGGACAGGGGTGAAAAACTGTTTTTT.

This clone was seen just once. The V and J genes are TRBV5-4 and TRBJ1-2; D is uncertain. Germline assignment: CDR1 SGHNT and CDR2 YYREEE (reference sequence). The CDR3 runs to 14 residues. V lost 1 base and J lost 8, with 15 bases in between. CDR3 in amino acids: CASSLSRGLRGYTF. For the CDR3, the DNA is TGTGCCAGCAGCTTGTCCCGAGGGCTCCGGGGCTACACCTTC.

J is TRBJ1-2 and V is TRBV28; 7 bases are shared with TRBD1. Germline V gene lookup returns CDR1 MDHEN and CDR2 SYDVKM. The trim removed 2 bases at V and 3 bases at J, leaving 3 bases unmatched. The CDR3 is 14 amino acids. CDR3 sequence (DNA): TGTGCCAGCAGTTTACTTACAGGGGACTATGGCTACACCTTC. This sequence encodes CASSLLTGDYGYTF.

This rearrangement joins TRBV7-9 to TRBJ2-3, with D hard to call. CDR3 length equals 12 residues. Germline assignment: CDR1 SEHNR and CDR2 FQNEAQ (reference sequence). V was cut by 5 bases and J by 5 bases, with 8 bases left in between. CDR3 loop: CASSATLDTQYF. The CDR3 nucleotides are TGTGCCAGCAGCGCCACGTTAGATACGCAGTATTTT.

The chain carries TRBV10-3 and TRBJ2-1, with D perhaps assigned TRBD1 or TRBD2 (5 bases each). The CDR3 loop spans 13 amino acids. The germline CDR1 and CDR2 sequences are ENHRY and SYGVKD. The V and J ends lost 2 bases and 9 bases respectively, with 11 bases between them. The CDR3 DNA is TGTGCCATCAGTGAGATCTTTGGGGGTGAGCAGTTCTTC. Translating it yields CAISEIFGGEQFF.

This chain connects TRBV28 to TRBJ1-1, with D hard to call. V dropped 3 bases and J dropped 0 bases, with 14 bases sitting between them. The CDR3 is 16 residues long. Germline CDR1 and CDR2: MDHEN and SYDVKM. The CDR3 sequence is CASSFSPGEMNTEAFF. In DNA form, the CDR3 reads TGTGCCAGCAGTTTTTCACCCGGGGAGATGAACACTGAAGCTTTCTTT.

The rearrangement uses TRBV10-3 and TRBJ2-1; D is unclear. V lost 1 base and J lost 12, with 7 bases in between. From germline, CDR1 is ENHRY and CDR2 SYGVKD. The CDR3 covers 11 residues. The CDR3: CAISELLGQFF. The CDR3 coding sequence is TGTGCCATCAGTGAGTTGCTCGGGCAGTTCTTC.

This clone was seen only a few times. As DNA, the CDR3 is TGCAGCGTTGTGTTGAACTCCTACAATGAGCAGTTCTTC. It codes for CSVVLNSYNEQFF. This chain uses TRBV29-1 with TRBJ2-1; D gene uncertain. V was shortened by 4 bases and J by 0 bases, with 7 bases between the two germline ends. The CDR3 spans 13 residues. The V gene's germline CDR1 is SQVTM and CDR2 ANQGSEA.

Only a few counts were recorded for this clone. The chain links TRBV5-6 to TRBJ2-1; no reliable D call. CDR1 and CDR2 from the germline V gene are SGHDT and YYEEEE. With 2 bases removed from V and 5 bases from J, the gap between germline ends came to 11 bases. The CDR3 covers 14 residues. The chain's CDR3 is CASSFGRIDNEQFF. The CDR3 DNA reads as TGTGCCAGCAGCTTTGGTAGGATAGACAATGAGCAGTTCTTC.

This clone was observed at least ten times. The chain combines TRBV4-1 with TRBJ2-1, with TRBD2 identical over 7 bases. Germline V lookup: CDR1 MGHRA, CDR2 YSYEKL. The CDR3 length is 13 residues. The V and J ends lost 3 bases and 6 bases, in that order; junction bases with no gene match: 2. The CDR3 DNA reads TGCGCCAGCAGCCATCCGGGAGGCAATGAGCAGTTCTTC. It is translated as CASSHPGGNEQFF.

The CDR3 is CAWTETSGTGDTQYF. As DNA, the CDR3 is TGTGCCTGGACCGAGACTAGCGGGACAGGAGATACGCAGTATTTT. V usage is TRBV30 and J usage is TRBJ2-3, with 11 positions matching TRBD2. The CDR3 is 15 amino acids. Germline V gene data show CDR1 as GTSNPN and CDR2 as SVGIG (reference sequence). V shed 4 bases, J shed 5 bases, and the junction held 8 bases outside the gene matches.

The V gene is TRBV18, the J gene TRBJ2-5; D is tentatively TRBD1 or TRBD2 (5 bases each). The V and J ends lost 5 bases and 4 bases respectively, with 14 bases between them. CDR3 length equals 14 residues. Germline V gene data show CDR1 as KGHSH and CDR2 as LQKENI. The CDR3 nucleotides read TGTGCCAGCTCAAGGTCCCGGGGCGGAGAGACCCAGTACTTC. It codes for CASSRSRGGETQYF. Full variable domain (missing parts from reference TRBV18 and TRBJ2-5): NAGVMQNPRHLVRRRGQEARLRCSPMKGHSHVYWYRQLPEEGLKFMVYLQKENIIDESGMPKERFSAEFPKEGPSILRIQQVVRGDSAAYFCASSRSRGGETQYFGPGTRLLVL.

There are a few counts of this clone. This chain uses TRBV9 with TRBJ1-4; D call uncertain. The CDR3 has 15 amino acids. V lost 3 bases to trimming and J lost 0 bases, with 9 bases between them. Germline CDR1 reads SGDLS; CDR2 reads YYNGEE. CDR3 sequence (DNA): TGTGCCAGCAGCGCTTCATTCTCAACTAATGAAAAACTGTTTTTT. Amino acids: CASSASFSTNEKLFF. Based on the CDR3 plus reference TRBV9 and TRBJ1-4, the full variable domain is DSGVTQTPKHLITATGQRVTLRCSPRSGDLSVYWYQQSLDQGLQFLIQYYNGEERAKGNILERFSAQQFPDLHSELNLSSLELGDSALYFCASSASFSTNEKLFFGSGTQLSVL.

The chain employs TRBV27 and TRBJ2-3; D may be TRBD1 or TRBD2 (5 bases each). Germline V gene data show CDR1 as MNHEY and CDR2 as SMNVEV (reference sequence). V was cut by 5 bases and J by 0 bases, with 9 bases left in between. There are 14 residues in the CDR3. Here the CDR3 DNA reads TGTGCCAGCAGTCAGCGGACAAGCACAGATACGCAGTATTTT. It translates to CASSQRTSTDTQYF.

This clone was seen only a few times. This sequence joins TRBV7-9 and TRBJ2-7; possibly TRBD1 for D (5 bases). Trimming took 5 bases from V and 3 from J, leaving 14 bases between them. The CDR3 loop spans 14 amino acids. Germline assignment: CDR1 SEHNR and CDR2 FQNEAQ (reference sequence). DNA for the CDR3: TGTGCCAGCAGCCGAAGGGGCGGATTCTACGAGCAGTACTTC. Its translation: CASSRRGGFYEQYF.

This chain uses TRBV6-1 with TRBJ2-1, with D perhaps TRBD1 or TRBD2 (5 bases each). Trimming removed 8 bases at V and 4 bases at J, with 18 bases between. Germline CDR1 and CDR2: MNHNS and SASEGT. The CDR3 extends over 15 amino acids. The CDR3 nucleotides are TGTGCCAGCTACGGACCCGGGACCCCTTACAATGAGCAGTTCTTC. Translating gives CASYGPGTPYNEQFF.

The V gene is TRBV15, the J gene TRBJ1-5, with D maybe TRBD1 (6 bases). Deletions cut 6 bases from V and 6 bases from J, with 12 bases between. Per germline, CDR1 LNHNV and CDR2 YYDKDF (reference sequence). This CDR3 has 13 residues. CDR3 nucleotide sequence: TGTGCCACCAGGGACAGCTTCCTTCAGCCCCAGCATTTT. Translating it yields CATRDSFLQPQHF. The full variable domain, with the rest looked up from reference TRBV15 and TRBJ1-5, is DAMVIQNPRYQVTQFGKPVTLSCSQTLNHNVMYWYQQKSSQAPKLLFHYYDKDFNNEADTPDNFQSRRPNTSFCFLDIRSPGLGDTAMYLCATRDSFLQPQHFGDGTRLSIL.

V usage is TRBV25-1 and J usage is TRBJ2-5, with 7 bases lining up with TRBD2. J gave up 5 bases and V 5 bases, and 5 bases lay outside the gene matches. Per the germline V gene, CDR1 is MGHDK and CDR2 is SYGVNS. The CDR3 runs 13 residues. The CDR3 sequence: CASSRSGGETQYF. CDR3 sequence (DNA): TGTGCCAGCAGTCGATCCGGGGGGGAGACCCAGTACTTC.

V is TRBV30 and J is TRBJ2-7, with D unclear. CDR3 length equals 13 residues. Germline CDR1 is GTSNPN and CDR2 is SVGIG (reference sequence). V dropped 3 bases and J dropped 3 bases, with 12 bases sitting between them. This chain's CDR3 is CAWSLNGLYEQYF. The CDR3 coding sequence is TGTGCCTGGAGCCTGAACGGGCTCTACGAGCAGTACTTC.

V is TRBV9 and J is TRBJ2-2; tentatively, D is TRBD2 (5 bases). This CDR3 comprises 13 residues. V was trimmed by 2 bases and J by 6 bases, leaving 8 bases between them. Germline values: CDR1 SGDLS, CDR2 YYNGEE. DNA of the CDR3: TGTGCCAGCAGCGTGGAGGTGTCCGGGGAGCTGTTTTTT. The encoded protein is CASSVEVSGELFF. The complete variable domain, with remaining parts taken from reference TRBV9 and TRBJ2-2, reads DSGVTQTPKHLITATGQRVTLRCSPRSGDLSVYWYQQSLDQGLQFLIQYYNGEERAKGNILERFSAQQFPDLHSELNLSSLELGDSALYFCASSVEVSGELFFGEGSRLTVL.

On this clone itself: Other DNA sequences from this sample encode an identical CDR3 as well. The J gene is TRBJ2-5, the V gene TRBV29-1; D call uncertain. Trimming removed 6 bases at V and 2 bases at J, with 10 bases between. In germline, CDR1 is SQVTM, CDR2 ANQGSEA. The CDR3 runs to 12 residues. The DNA for the CDR3 is TGCAGCGTCCTCGGCCTACAAGAGACCCAGTACTTC. As protein: CSVLGLQETQYF.

The chain employs TRBV4-3 and TRBJ2-1; TRBD2 aligns across 11 bases. The CDR3 extends over 15 amino acids. CDR1 is LGHNA, CDR2 YSLEER, per germline. Germline trimming cut 4 bases from V and 4 bases from J; bases unmatched to any gene: 3. CDR3 in amino acids: CASSLGLAGYNEQFF. The CDR3, as DNA: TGCGCCAGCAGCCTCGGACTAGCGGGTTACAATGAGCAGTTCTTC.